These 27 T cell receptor beta chains were sequenced from one sample in a study of cytomegalovirus exposure and HLA in healthy donors. Libraries were prepared by immunoSEQ multiplex PCR; TCRdb keeps only in-frame clonotypes and omits some of them. The repertoire holds 150,000 to 200,000 clones, with approximately 86% as singletons. Sequenced input: PBMCs. The receptors derive from a young man in good health and CMV-seropositive.

The gene calls are TRBV28 and TRBJ2-1; perhaps TRBD2 as D (6 bases). This CDR3 has 13 residues. V dropped 2 bases and J dropped 9 bases, with 11 bases sitting between them. CDR1 and CDR2 from the germline V gene are MDHEN and SYDVKM. CDR3 DNA: TGTGCCAGCAGTTTAAGAGGAGGGATTGAGCAGTTCTTC. Amino acids: CASSLRGGIEQFF.

The V and J genes are TRBV9 and TRBJ1-3, with a tentative D call TRBD1 (5 bases). There are 16 residues in the CDR3. Trimming stripped 1 base from V and 0 bases from J, with 11 bases between. Germline V CDR1 and CDR2: SGDLS, YYNGEE. CDR3 coding DNA: TGTGCCAGCAGCGTAAACAGGCGAAACTCTGGAAACACCATATATTTT. It codes for CASSVNRRNSGNTIYF.

This clone was observed a single time. The chain recombines TRBV20-1 with TRBJ2-7; D ambiguous. CDR1 is DFQATT, CDR2 SNEGSKA, per germline (reference sequence). With 8 bases removed from V and 4 bases from J, the gap between germline ends came to 12 bases. The CDR3 is 11 residues long. The CDR3 region has the DNA TGCAGTTCCGAGCTCGATTACGAGCAGTACTTC. It is translated as CSSELDYEQYF.

The J gene is TRBJ2-7, the V gene TRBV5-1; TRBD2 matches 8 bases. The length of the CDR3 is 15 residues. The V gene's germline CDR1 is SGHRS and CDR2 YFSETQ. V lost 1 base, J lost 4 bases, and 7 bases stayed unmatched. The CDR3 loop is CASSLQPGGPYEQYF. The DNA of the CDR3 is TGCGCCAGCAGCTTGCAGCCGGGAGGGCCTTACGAGCAGTACTTC. The entire variable domain, with the rest obtained from reference TRBV5-1 and TRBJ2-7, is as follows: KAGVTQTPRYLIKTRGQQVTLSCSPISGHRSVSWYQQTPGQGLQFLFEYFSETQRNKGNFPGRFSGRQFSNSRSEMNVSTLELGDSALYLCASSLQPGGPYEQYFGPGTRLTVT.

The rearrangement uses TRBV5-1 and TRBJ2-3; perhaps TRBD2 as D (5 bases). V lost 3 bases and J lost 6, with 23 bases in between. This CDR3 has 17 residues. Germline V lookup: CDR1 SGHRS, CDR2 YFSETQ. The CDR3 DNA is TGCGCCAGCAGCTACCCGGGAAAGGCATCGTGGGTGGATACGCAGTATTTT. It encodes CASSYPGKASWVDTQYF.

This clone was recorded once. The V call is TRBV13, the J call TRBJ2-7; D possibly corresponds to TRBD2 (6 bases). Germline CDR1 PRHDT, CDR2 FYEKMQ (reference sequence). The CDR3 runs 15 residues. V was pared by 5 bases and J by 3 bases, with 17 bases between. The CDR3 DNA sequence: TGTGCCAGCAGCCCCCGGGGACTGGCCGACTACGAGCAGTACTTC. As protein: CASSPRGLADYEQYF.

The table lists this clone with a few counts. This chain uses TRBV12-5 with TRBJ2-3; the match to TRBD2 covers 9 bases. The CDR3 sequence is 13 residues long. V trimming: 6 bases; J trimming: 4 bases; junction bases outside the gene matches: 2. Germline V CDR1 and CDR2: LGHNT, FRNRAP. CDR3 loop: CASGTSGADTQYF. The CDR3 region has the DNA TGTGCTAGTGGGACTAGCGGAGCAGATACGCAGTATTTT.

This clone was seen just once. The chain recombines TRBV28 with TRBJ2-7; D call uncertain. V lost 4 bases, J lost 2 bases, and 12 bases lay in between. CDR3 length equals 14 residues. Germline loops: CDR1 MDHEN, CDR2 SYDVKM. Here the CDR3 reads CASSSPLEAYEQYF. The DNA for the CDR3 is TGTGCCAGCAGTTCCCCCTTAGAGGCCTACGAGCAGTACTTC.

V usage is TRBV11-2 and J usage is TRBJ2-4; D is perhaps TRBD1 (5 bases). The V gene lost 1 base and the J gene lost 4 bases, with 20 bases spanning the gap. Per the germline V gene, CDR1 is SGHAT and CDR2 is FQNNGV. CDR3 length equals 18 residues. The CDR3 region is CASSLVPRGSRLKNIQYF. CDR3 in DNA: TGTGCCAGCAGCTTAGTTCCAAGGGGATCCCGATTGAAAAACATTCAGTACTTC.

The genes are TRBV4-3 and TRBJ2-3, with 13 bases fitting TRBD2. There are 17 residues in the CDR3. J lost 6 bases, V lost 2 bases, and 8 bases had no gene match. CDR1 is LGHNA, CDR2 YSLEER, per germline. CDR3 sequence: CASSQSTSGGGVDTQYF. In DNA, the CDR3 is TGCGCCAGCAGCCAATCTACTAGCGGGGGGGGCGTCGATACGCAGTATTTT.

The genes are TRBV10-1 and TRBJ2-7, with a possible D match to TRBD2 (5 bases). There are 14 residues in the CDR3. V shed 5 bases and J shed 5 bases, with 16 bases lying between them. Germline assignment: CDR1 WNHNN and CDR2 SYGVQD (reference sequence). CDR3 sequence: CASSCEGPLDEQYF. CDR3 sequence (DNA): TGCGCCAGCAGTTGTGAGGGTCCCTTGGACGAGCAGTACTTC.

The chain employs TRBV7-2 and TRBJ1-2; TRBD1 matches at 8 bases. After removal of 5 bases from V and 5 bases from J, the junction contained 10 bases not matched to a gene. Germline CDR1 SGHTA, CDR2 FQGNSA. This CDR3 contains 15 residues. CDR3 DNA: TGTGCCAGCAGCCAACGGACAGGGTTTGGTTATGGCTACACCTTC. It is translated as CASSQRTGFGYGYTF.

The V gene is TRBV15, the J gene TRBJ2-1; unclear D gene. Germline V gene sequence: CDR1 LNHNV, CDR2 YYDKDF (reference sequence). The V gene lost 0 bases and the J gene lost 10 bases, with 13 bases spanning the gap. CDR3 size: 14 residues. Written as DNA, the CDR3 is TGTGCCACCAGCAGAGATGTTGGTAGCAACGAGCAGTTCTTC. Protein sequence: CATSRDVGSNEQFF.

The V call is TRBV7-2, the J call TRBJ1-2, with a weak D call TRBD1 (6 bases). The germline V gene encodes CDR1 SGHTA and CDR2 FQGNSA. This CDR3 has 15 residues. V dropped 5 bases and J dropped 4 bases, with 17 bases sitting between them. CDR3 coding DNA: TGTGCCAGCAGCCCCGAAGGCACAGGGAGCTATGGCTACACCTTC. It is translated as CASSPEGTGSYGYTF.

The rearrangement uses TRBV7-9 and TRBJ2-5; perhaps TRBD2 as D (6 bases). Trimming removed 2 bases from V and 2 bases from J, with 9 bases in between. CDR3 size: 14 residues. The V gene's germline CDR1 is SEHNR and CDR2 FQNEAQ (reference sequence). CDR3 DNA sequence: TGTGCCAGCAGCTTACCCCGGGGGCAAGAGACCCAGTACTTC. This translates into CASSLPRGQETQYF.

The V call is TRBV28, the J call TRBJ1-2; a weak D match, TRBD1 (5 bases). V shed 8 bases and J shed 8 bases, with 18 bases lying between them. Germline CDR1 and CDR2: MDHEN and SYDVKM. This CDR3 comprises 13 residues. CDR3 loop: CASRYGTGGGYTF. In nucleotides, the CDR3 is TGTGCCAGCCGTTACGGGACGGGGGGGGGCTACACCTTC.

The chain has TRBV30 and TRBJ1-1; tentative D call: TRBD1 (6 bases). The V end was cut by 2 bases, the J end by 4 bases, with 11 bases between. Germline values: CDR1 GTSNPN, CDR2 SVGIG (reference sequence). This CDR3 comprises 13 residues. The CDR3 DNA sequence: TGTGCCTGGAGTCCAGGGGTCGGCACTGAAGCTTTCTTT. Translated: CAWSPGVGTEAFF.

V usage is TRBV4-1 and J usage is TRBJ2-7; perhaps TRBD1 as D (6 bases). Trimming stripped 2 bases from V and 7 bases from J, with 12 bases between. Germline CDR1 reads MGHRA; CDR2 reads YSYEKL. There are 13 residues in the CDR3. The CDR3 DNA reads as TGCGCCAGCAGCCAAACCTTCAGGGGAGAGCAGTACTTC. Its translation: CASSQTFRGEQYF.

This chain links TRBV5-1 with TRBJ2-3, with a tentative D call TRBD1 (5 bases). Trimming took off 0 bases at V and 1 base at J, with 9 bases between the two ends. This CDR3 has 15 amino acids. Looked up from germline, CDR1 is SGHRS and CDR2 is YFSETQ. The CDR3 DNA reads TGCGCCAGCAGCTTGGGAAGGGGTGGCACAGATACGCAGTATTTT. This encodes CASSLGRGGTDTQYF.

The rearrangement links TRBV4-2 to TRBJ1-2; 9 bases align to TRBD1. The CDR3 length is 15 residues. CDR1 is LGHNA and CDR2 is YNFKEQ in the germline V gene. Germline trimming cut 4 bases from V and 8 bases from J; bases unmatched to any gene: 11. The DNA of the CDR3 is TGTGCCAGCAGCCCCGGGACAGGGCTAGGGTACGGCTACACCTTC. Protein sequence: CASSPGTGLGYGYTF.

This chain joins TRBV19 and TRBJ2-1; D is ambiguous. V was cut by 1 base and J by 7 bases, with 5 bases left in between. The CDR3 consists of 12 residues. Germline assignment: CDR1 LNHDA and CDR2 SQIVND (reference sequence). The CDR3 loop reads CASSIGKNEQFF. The CDR3, as DNA: TGTGCCAGTAGTATAGGTAAAAATGAGCAGTTCTTC. Drawing the rest from reference TRBV19 and TRBJ2-1, the complete variable domain is DGGITQSPKYLFRKEGQNVTLSCEQNLNHDAMYWYRQDPGQGLRLIYYSQIVNDFQKGDIAEGYSVSREKKESFPLTVTSAQKNPTAFYLCASSIGKNEQFFGPGTRLTVL.

V gene TRBV7-8 combines with J gene TRBJ2-5; 12 bases fit TRBD2. CDR1 SGHVS and CDR2 FQNEAQ come from the germline V gene. The CDR3 runs 16 residues. After removal of 1 base from V and 4 bases from J, the junction contained 4 bases not matched to a gene. This CDR3 reads CASSLGLAGAIETQYF. The CDR3 DNA reads TGTGCCAGCAGCTTAGGACTAGCGGGAGCAATAGAGACCCAGTACTTC.

The rearrangement joins TRBV5-1 to TRBJ2-7, with unresolved D. V lost 5 bases, J lost 2 bases, and 17 bases lay in between. This CDR3 is 15 amino acids long. Germline lookup yields CDR1 SGHRS and CDR2 YFSETQ. The CDR3 reads CASSAETFDTYEQYF. The CDR3 bases are TGCGCCAGCAGTGCGGAGACCTTTGATACCTACGAGCAGTACTTC.

This clone appeared once. The gene calls are TRBV5-6 and TRBJ2-1, with a possible D match to TRBD2 (5 bases). V lost 2 bases and J 3 bases, leaving 12 bases between the germline ends. The germline V gene has CDR1 SGHDT and CDR2 YYEEEE. CDR3 length: 15 residues. DNA of the CDR3: TGTGCCAGCAGCTTAAGAGTGAGGGACTACAATGAGCAGTTCTTC. Residues: CASSLRVRDYNEQFF. Using reference TRBV5-6 and TRBJ2-1 for the parts outside the CDR3, the full variable domain is DAGVTQSPTHLIKTRGQQVTLRCSPKSGHDTVSWYQQALGQGPQFIFQYYEEEERQRGNFPDRFSGHQFPNYSSELNVNALLLGDSALYLCASSLRVRDYNEQFFGPGTRLTVL.

This chain links TRBV12-1 with TRBJ2-7; the DNA was not used to check the table's D call, TRBD1. TRBV12-1 is a listed pseudogene. There are 13 residues in the CDR3. CDR3 sequence: CASSHRVSYEQYF. CDR3 sequence (DNA): TGTGCCAGCAGCCACAGGGTTTCCTACGAGCAGTACTTC.

On this clone itself: The identical CDR3 is also encoded by other nucleotide sequences in the sample. The chain uses TRBV5-1 and TRBJ2-7; no clear D gene. Trimming removed 0 bases from V and 0 bases from J, with 10 bases in between. The germline gives CDR1 SGHRS, CDR2 YFSETQ. This CDR3 spans 15 amino acids. The CDR3 region has the DNA TGCGCCAGCAGCTTGGCCTCTGGCCTCTCCTACGAGCAGTACTTC. Protein sequence: CASSLASGLSYEQYF.

This clone was picked up one time. The chain's CDR3 is CASSSSRRGFYGYTF. Written as DNA, the CDR3 is TGTGCCAGCAGCTCCAGCCGCAGGGGCTTCTATGGCTACACCTTC. This chain links TRBV7-2 with TRBJ1-2; maybe TRBD1 (6 bases). Germline V gene data show CDR1 as SGHTA and CDR2 as FQGNSA. CDR3 size: 15 residues. The V gene lost 4 bases and the J gene lost 4 bases, with 16 bases spanning the gap.